This TCR beta chain comes out of a study of T cells in Graves' hyperthyroidism and ophthalmopathy. Diagnosis rested on symptoms, serum thyroxine and TRAb, thyroid ultrasound, and orbital computed tomography. Each 10 ml fresh peripheral blood draw supplied the PBMCs. Regarding the study as a whole: With a median lead of 6.5 months before onset, the model predicted ophthalmopathy. Most expanded thyroid clonotypes above 0.001 recurred in blood.

Template material for amplifying TCR beta CDR3 regions consisted of RNA transcripts. With the HTBI primer set, the TCR CDR3 went through a first round of RT-PCR. TCRdb reanalysed the multiplex PCR reads using MiXCR and keeps one entry per CDR3 protein. The profile shows 400,000 to 550,000 distinct CDR3 sequences, approximately 25% of them singletons. This clonotype was counted ten times or more. Its matching antigen is unknown. Per germline, CDR1 LGHNA and CDR2 YNFKEQ. J gave up 2 bases and V 2 bases, and 12 bases lay outside the gene matches. This CDR3 is 17 amino acids long. This TCR was sampled from a woman between 25 and 40 years old with Graves' ophthalmopathy. The V call is TRBV4-2, the J call TRBJ2-7; 7 bases are a match to TRBD1. The sample comprised blood. In DNA form, the CDR3 reads TGTGCCAGCAGCCAACCGCCCGGTCGACAGGGCGCCTACGAGCAGTACTTC. Encoded protein: CASSQPPGRQGAYEQYF.